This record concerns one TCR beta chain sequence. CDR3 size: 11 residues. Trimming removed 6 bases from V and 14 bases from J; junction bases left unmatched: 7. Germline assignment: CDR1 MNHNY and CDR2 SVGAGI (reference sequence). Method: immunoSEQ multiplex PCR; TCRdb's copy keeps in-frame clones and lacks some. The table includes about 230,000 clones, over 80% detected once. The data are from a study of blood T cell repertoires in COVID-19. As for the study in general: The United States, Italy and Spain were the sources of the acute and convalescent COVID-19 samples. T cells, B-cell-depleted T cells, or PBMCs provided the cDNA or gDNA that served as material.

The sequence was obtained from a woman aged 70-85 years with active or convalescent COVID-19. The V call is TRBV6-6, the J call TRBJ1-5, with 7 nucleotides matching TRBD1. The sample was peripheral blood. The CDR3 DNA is TGTGCCAGCAGCTTGGGGGACAGTAAGCATTTT. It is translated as CASSLGDSKHF.